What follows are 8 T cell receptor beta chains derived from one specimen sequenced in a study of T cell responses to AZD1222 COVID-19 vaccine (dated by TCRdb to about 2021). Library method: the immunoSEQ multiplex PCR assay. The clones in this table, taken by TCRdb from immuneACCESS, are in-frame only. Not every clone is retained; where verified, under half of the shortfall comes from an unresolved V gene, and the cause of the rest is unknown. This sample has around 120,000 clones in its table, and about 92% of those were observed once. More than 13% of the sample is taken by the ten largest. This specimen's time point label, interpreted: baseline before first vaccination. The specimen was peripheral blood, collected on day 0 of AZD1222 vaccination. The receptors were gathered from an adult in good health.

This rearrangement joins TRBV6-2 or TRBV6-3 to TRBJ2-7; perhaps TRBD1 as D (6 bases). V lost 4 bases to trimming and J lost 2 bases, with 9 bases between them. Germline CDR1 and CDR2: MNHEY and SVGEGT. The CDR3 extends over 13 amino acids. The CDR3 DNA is TGTGCCAGCAGTTTAGGGGGAACCTACGAGCAGTACTTC. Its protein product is CASSLGGTYEQYF.

CDR3 protein: CASSPVAAGANVLTF. CDR3 sequence (DNA): TGTGCCAGCAGCCCCGTGGCGGCTGGGGCCAACGTCCTGACTTTC. This chain connects TRBV5-4 to TRBJ2-6; D not certain. This CDR3 region has 15 residues. Per the germline V gene, CDR1 is SGHNT and CDR2 is YYREEE (reference sequence). V lost 4 bases to trimming and J lost 2 bases, with 10 bases between them.

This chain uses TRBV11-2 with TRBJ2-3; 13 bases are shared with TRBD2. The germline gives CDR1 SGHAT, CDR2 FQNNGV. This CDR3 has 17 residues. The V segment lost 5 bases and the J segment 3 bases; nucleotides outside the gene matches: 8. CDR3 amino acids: CASSLWTSGGPTDTQYF. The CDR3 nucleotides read TGTGCCAGCAGCCTATGGACTAGCGGGGGCCCGACAGATACGCAGTATTTT. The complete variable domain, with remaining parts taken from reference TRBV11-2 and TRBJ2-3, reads EAGVAQSPRYKIIEKRQSVAFWCNPISGHATLYWYQQILGQGPKLLIQFQNNGVVDDSQLPKDRFSAERLKGVDSTLKIQPAKLEDSAVYLCASSLWTSGGPTDTQYFGPGTRLTVL.

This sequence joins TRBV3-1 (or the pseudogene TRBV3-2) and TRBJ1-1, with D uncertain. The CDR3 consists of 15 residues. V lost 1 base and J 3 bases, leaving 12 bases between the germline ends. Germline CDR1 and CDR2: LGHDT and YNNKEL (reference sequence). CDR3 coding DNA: TGTGCCAGCAGCCAAGGGAGAGGGTTGGACACTGAAGCTTTCTTT. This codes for CASSQGRGLDTEAFF.

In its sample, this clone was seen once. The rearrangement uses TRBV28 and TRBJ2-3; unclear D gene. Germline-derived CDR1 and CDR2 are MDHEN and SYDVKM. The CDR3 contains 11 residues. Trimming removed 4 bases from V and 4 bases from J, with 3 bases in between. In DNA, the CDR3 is TGTGCCAGCAGTTCCGCAGATACGCAGTATTTT. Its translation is CASSSADTQYF.

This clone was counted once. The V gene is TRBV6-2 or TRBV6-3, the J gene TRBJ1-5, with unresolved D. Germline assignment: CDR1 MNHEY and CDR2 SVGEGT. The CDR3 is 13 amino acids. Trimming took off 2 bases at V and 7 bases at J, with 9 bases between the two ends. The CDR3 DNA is TGTGCCAGCAGTTACGGAGAGGCACAGCCCCAGCATTTT. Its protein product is CASSYGEAQPQHF.

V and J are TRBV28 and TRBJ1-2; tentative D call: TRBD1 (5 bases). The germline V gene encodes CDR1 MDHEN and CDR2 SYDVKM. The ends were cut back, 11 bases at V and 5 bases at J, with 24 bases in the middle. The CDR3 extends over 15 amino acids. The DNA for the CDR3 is TGTGCCGGAGGGGCGAGTGGGGATAGTGAGTATGGCTACACCTTC. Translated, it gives CAGGASGDSEYGYTF.

CDR3 protein: CASSAHYEQYF. CDR3 bases: TGTGCCAGCAGCGCCCACTACGAGCAGTACTTC. V is TRBV7-2 and J is TRBJ2-7; no firm D call. The V gene lost 5 bases and the J gene lost 3 bases, with 5 bases spanning the gap. This CDR3 region has 11 residues. Germline values: CDR1 SGHTA, CDR2 FQGNSA.